The text below deals with one TCR beta chain. The CDR3 has 12 residues. Trimming stripped 3 bases from V and 9 bases from J, with 8 bases between. The germline V gene has CDR1 KGHDR and CDR2 SFDVKD. These data originate in a study of T cells in Graves' hyperthyroidism and ophthalmopathy. Uncontrolled infection, other autoimmune disease, pregnancy or lactation barred patients from enrollment. From RNA transcripts, TCR beta CDR3 regions were amplified. The HTBI primer set served for first-round RT-PCR of the TCR CDR3. A single record per CDR3 protein comes from TCRdb applying MiXCR to the multiplex PCR reads. This sample has around 560,000 distinct CDR3 sequences, with over 15% found just once.

The sequenced sample consisted of blood. The TCR originated in a woman aged 18 to 35 with Graves' hyperthyroidism. This chain links TRBV24-1 with TRBJ2-1; D not resolved. Written as DNA, the CDR3 is TGTGCCACCAGTGATCTCTATGGTGAGCAGTTCTTC. As protein: CATSDLYGEQFF.